These 32 T cell receptor beta chains share one sample of origin, sequenced in a study of T cell responses to AZD1222 COVID-19 vaccine. Method: immunoSEQ multiplex PCR; TCRdb's copy keeps in-frame clones and lacks some. This sample carries over 50,000 clones, over 80% of them seen once, and the ten largest clones take over 12%. The sequences come from peripheral blood, collected on day 0 of AZD1222 vaccination. The origin of the receptors is an adult in good health.

The CDR3 loop is CASSLTRGYGYTF. The CDR3 DNA reads TGTGCCAGCAGCTTGACGAGGGGCTATGGCTACACCTTC. The rearrangement joins TRBV27 to TRBJ1-2; weak D call: TRBD1 (5 bases). V lost 6 bases to trimming and J lost 4 bases, with 12 bases between them. Germline V gene data show CDR1 as MNHEY and CDR2 as SMNVEV (reference sequence). This CDR3 spans 13 amino acids.

This clone was detected only a few times. The chain combines TRBV19 with TRBJ1-5, with 10 bases identical to TRBD1. The CDR3 is made up of 14 amino acids. V lost 4 bases, J lost 9 bases, and 6 bases stayed unmatched. From germline, CDR1 is LNHDA and CDR2 SQIVND (reference sequence). The CDR3 is CASSTDRGLGPQHF. The CDR3 DNA follows: TGTGCCAGTAGTACCGACAGGGGGCTAGGGCCCCAGCATTTT.

The chain uses TRBV5-1 and TRBJ2-3, with D unclear. Trimming shortened V by 4 bases and J by 1 base, and 1 base separated the two germline ends. Per the germline V gene, CDR1 is SGHRS and CDR2 is YFSETQ. This CDR3 has 11 amino acids. The CDR3 DNA reads as TGCGCCAGCAGCCGCACAGATACGCAGTATTTT. It yields the protein CASSRTDTQYF.

The CDR3 loop reads CASSGGTGVWNTEAFF. CDR3 coding DNA: TGTGCCAGCAGTGGAGGGACAGGGGTTTGGAACACTGAAGCTTTCTTT. The J gene is TRBJ1-1, the V gene TRBV6-1, with 10 bases matching TRBD1. The V segment lost 4 bases and the J segment 1 base; nucleotides outside the gene matches: 6. The CDR3 runs 16 residues. In germline, CDR1 is MNHNS, CDR2 SASEGT.

This chain connects TRBV5-1 to TRBJ2-5, with 11 nucleotides matching TRBD2. The CDR3 covers 17 residues. Germline trimming cut 4 bases from V and 2 bases from J; bases unmatched to any gene: 10. From germline, CDR1 is SGHRS and CDR2 YFSETQ. The CDR3 coding sequence is TGCGCCAGCAGCAACCCACTAGCGGGAGCTGGTCAAGAGACCCAGTACTTC. It encodes CASSNPLAGAGQETQYF.

V usage is TRBV19 and J usage is TRBJ2-1; 7 bases are shared with TRBD2. CDR1 is LNHDA, CDR2 SQIVND, per germline (reference sequence). The CDR3 runs to 17 residues. Germline trimming cut 6 bases from V and 0 bases from J; bases unmatched to any gene: 11. CDR3 residues: CASSRAFSGPSYNEQFF. The CDR3 bases are TGTGCCAGTAGCCGAGCCTTTAGCGGGCCCTCCTACAATGAGCAGTTCTTC.

This sequence joins TRBV7-9 and TRBJ1-2, with D maybe TRBD1 (6 bases). CDR3 length: 15 amino acids. The V end was cut by 5 bases, the J end by 8 bases, with 21 bases between. The germline CDR1 and CDR2 sequences are SEHNR and FQNEAQ (reference sequence). This CDR3 reads CASSPTLQGNGGYTF. In nucleotides, the CDR3 is TGTGCCAGCAGCCCGACGCTACAGGGAAATGGAGGCTACACCTTC.

The chain uses TRBV30 and TRBJ1-1, with 10 bases aligning to TRBD1. The V gene end was trimmed by 1 base and the J gene end by 1 base; junction bases not matched to a gene: 6. The V gene's germline CDR1 is GTSNPN and CDR2 SVGIG (reference sequence). This CDR3 has 16 residues. In nucleotides, the CDR3 is TGTGCCTGGAGTGCGCCTGGGGACAGGGGGAACACTGAAGCTTTCTTT. Protein sequence: CAWSAPGDRGNTEAFF.

The gene calls are TRBV5-6 and TRBJ2-2; no reliable D call. The CDR3 loop spans 14 amino acids. CDR1 is SGHDT and CDR2 is YYEEEE in the germline V gene. The ends were cut back, 0 bases at V and 3 bases at J, with 6 bases in the middle. For the CDR3, the DNA is TGTGCCAGCAGCTTGGTGGGTTACACCGGGGAGCTGTTTTTT. Protein sequence: CASSLVGYTGELFF. Variable domain in full (rest from reference TRBV5-6 and TRBJ2-2): DAGVTQSPTHLIKTRGQQVTLRCSPKSGHDTVSWYQQALGQGPQFIFQYYEEEERQRGNFPDRFSGHQFPNYSSELNVNALLLGDSALYLCASSLVGYTGELFFGEGSRLTVL.

J is TRBJ1-1 and V is TRBV30; 9 bases fit TRBD1. The germline V gene has CDR1 GTSNPN and CDR2 SVGIG (reference sequence). CDR3 length equals 13 residues. V lost 2 bases to trimming and J lost 6 bases; unmatched junction nucleotides: 4. The CDR3 nucleotides read TGTGCCTGGAGTAAGGACAGGGGAGCTGAAGCTTTCTTT. Encoded protein: CAWSKDRGAEAFF.

This chain uses TRBV30 with TRBJ1-3; TRBD1 agrees at 7 bases. The V gene's germline CDR1 is GTSNPN and CDR2 SVGIG (reference sequence). V trimming: 1 base; J trimming: 0 bases; junction bases outside the gene matches: 12. The CDR3 is made up of 18 amino acids. This chain's CDR3 is CAWSGDQPSGGSGNTIYF. As DNA, the CDR3 is TGTGCCTGGAGTGGGGACCAACCCTCAGGGGGCTCTGGAAACACCATATATTTT.

The chain employs TRBV24-1 and TRBJ1-5; possible D gene TRBD1, 5 bases. CDR1 and CDR2 (germline): KGHDR, SFDVKD. The V and J ends lost 5 bases and 2 bases respectively, with 12 bases between them. CDR3 length equals 15 residues. The chain's CDR3 is CATSGGGTGNQPQHF. CDR3 in DNA: TGTGCCACCAGTGGTGGGGGGACGGGCAATCAGCCCCAGCATTTT.

The chain couples TRBV6-4 to TRBJ2-1; TRBD2 agrees at 12 bases. The CDR3 is 15 amino acids. Germline V gene sequence: CDR1 MRHNA, CDR2 SNTAGT. The V segment lost 5 bases and the J segment 9 bases; nucleotides outside the gene matches: 8. Here the CDR3 reads CASSPSSGRASEQFF. CDR3 nucleotides: TGTGCCAGCAGTCCCTCTAGCGGGAGGGCCAGTGAGCAGTTCTTC.

The V call is TRBV7-2, the J call TRBJ1-3; the D is unclear. Trimming removed 4 bases at V and 2 bases at J, with 15 bases between. The CDR3 runs to 16 residues. From germline, CDR1 is SGHTA and CDR2 FQGNSA. DNA of the CDR3: TGTGCCAGCAGCTCCTCATCAGGCGGGACTGGAAACACCATATATTTT. Protein: CASSSSSGGTGNTIYF.

As DNA, the CDR3 is TGCAGCGTTGCTGTCAGTTTGTACACTGAAGCTTTCTTT. Protein: CSVAVSLYTEAFF. This chain links TRBV29-1 with TRBJ1-1; D not resolved. CDR3 length: 13 amino acids. V lost 4 bases to trimming and J lost 3 bases, with 12 bases between them. Germline V gene data show CDR1 as SQVTM and CDR2 as ANQGSEA.

The chain uses TRBV2 and TRBJ1-2; 7 nucleotides agree with TRBD1. The V and J ends lost 5 bases and 3 bases, in that order; junction bases with no gene match: 6. This CDR3 has 14 residues. Germline-derived CDR1 and CDR2 are SNHLY and FYNNEI. CDR3 region: CASSIQGQDYGYTF. In DNA, the CDR3 is TGTGCCAGCAGTATACAGGGGCAGGACTATGGCTACACCTTC. The full variable domain, its missing parts supplied by reference TRBV2 and TRBJ1-2, is EPEVTQTPSHQVTQMGQEVILRCVPISNHLYFYWYRQILGQKVEFLVSFYNNEISEKSEIFDDQFSVERPDGSNFTLKIRSTKLEDSAMYFCASSIQGQDYGYTFGSGTRLTVV.

The chain employs TRBV23-1 and TRBJ2-3, with 11 bases matching TRBD2. TRBV23-1 is designated an ORF whose function remains uncertain. J lost 7 bases, V lost 6 bases, and 9 bases had no gene match. CDR3 length: 15 amino acids. The CDR3 region has the DNA TGCGCCAGCAGCCCGGGACTAGCGGCCGTTAATACGCAGTATTTT. Protein: CASSPGLAAVNTQYF.

V usage is TRBV5-3 and J usage is TRBJ2-3; no clear D gene. TRBV5-3 belongs to the ORF category, with a function that is uncertain. Trimming stripped 8 bases from V and 3 bases from J, with 7 bases between. This CDR3 is built from 11 residues. The CDR3 DNA sequence: TGTGCCAGCACATCGACAGATACGCAGTATTTT. Translation gives CASTSTDTQYF.

This sequence joins TRBV3-1 (or the pseudogene TRBV3-2) and TRBJ1-1, with D tentatively TRBD1 (6 bases). V was cut by 4 bases and J by 5 bases, with 14 bases left in between. CDR3 length equals 14 residues. Germline lookup yields CDR1 LGHDT and CDR2 YNNKEL (reference sequence). The CDR3 protein is CASSRGYTGTEAFF. The DNA for the CDR3 is TGTGCCAGCAGCCGCGGATATACAGGGACTGAAGCTTTCTTT.

This sequence joins TRBV18 and TRBJ1-5, with a tentative D call TRBD1 (6 bases). The CDR3 is made up of 14 amino acids. CDR1 and CDR2 (germline): KGHSH, LQKENI. Trimming took off 4 bases at V and 4 bases at J, with 11 bases between the two ends. In nucleotides, the CDR3 is TGTGCCAGCTCACTGGGAGGGGGGAATCAGCCCCAGCATTTT. Translated, it gives CASSLGGGNQPQHF.

The CDR3 DNA is TGTGCCAGCAGTGAACGACCTAGCTCCTACAATGAGCAGTTCTTC. This codes for CASSERPSSYNEQFF. V is TRBV2 and J is TRBJ2-1; D not certain. Germline-derived CDR1 and CDR2 are SNHLY and FYNNEI. Trimming left V 2 bases short and J 0 bases short, with 8 bases between. This CDR3 has 15 residues. Full variable domain (rest looked up from reference TRBV2 and TRBJ2-1): EPEVTQTPSHQVTQMGQEVILRCVPISNHLYFYWYRQILGQKVEFLVSFYNNEISEKSEIFDDQFSVERPDGSNFTLKIRSTKLEDSAMYFCASSERPSSYNEQFFGPGTRLTVL.

In DNA, the CDR3 is TGCGCCAGTACGCGGGGATCTGAAGAGACCCAGTACTTC. Its protein is CASTRGSEETQYF. V and J are TRBV5-1 and TRBJ2-5, with D perhaps matching TRBD2 (6 bases). This CDR3 is built from 13 residues. Germline CDR1 reads SGHRS; CDR2 reads YFSETQ. With 8 bases removed from V and 3 bases from J, the gap between germline ends came to 14 bases.

J is TRBJ1-6 and V is TRBV27; 7 bases are a match to TRBD1. The J segment lost 10 bases and the V segment lost 7 bases, leaving 10 bases of the junction unmatched. The CDR3 loop spans 14 amino acids. Germline assignment: CDR1 MNHEY and CDR2 SMNVEV (reference sequence). CDR3 sequence reads: CASKIDRAGSPLHF. In DNA, the CDR3 is TGTGCCAGCAAGATCGACAGGGCTGGGTCACCCCTCCACTTT.

The genes are TRBV27 and TRBJ2-7; 8 bases align to TRBD1. There are 14 residues in the CDR3. With V trimmed by 8 bases and J by 3 bases, 9 bases remained unmatched. Germline V gene lookup returns CDR1 MNHEY and CDR2 SMNVEV (reference sequence). As DNA, the CDR3 is TGTGCCAGCGGTGGGGGACAGGAGTACTACGAGCAGTACTTC. Its translation is CASGGGQEYYEQYF.

V usage is TRBV5-4 and J usage is TRBJ1-2; weak D call: TRBD1 (6 bases). The CDR3 is made up of 16 amino acids. CDR1 is SGHNT and CDR2 is YYREEE in the germline V gene (reference sequence). V lost 2 bases and J lost 6, with 20 bases in between. The CDR3, as DNA: TGTGCCAGCAGCTTTGGCCCCAGGGGCGCGGGAGATGGCTACACCTTC. Its translation is CASSFGPRGAGDGYTF.

The genes are TRBV3-1 (or the pseudogene TRBV3-2) and TRBJ1-4; tentatively, D is TRBD1 (5 bases). This CDR3 region has 14 residues. V lost 4 bases, J lost 8 bases, and 14 bases lay in between. CDR1 is LGHDT, CDR2 YNNKEL, per germline (reference sequence). In nucleotides, the CDR3 is TGTGCCAGCAGCCCGGACACGGGGGGGGAAAAACTGTTTTTT. Translating gives CASSPDTGGEKLFF.

The rearrangement links TRBV3-1 (or the pseudogene TRBV3-2) to TRBJ2-1, with 11 bases identical to TRBD1. The length of the CDR3 is 14 residues. V was clipped by 8 bases and J by 6 bases; unmatched bases: 6. The germline gives CDR1 LGHDT, CDR2 YNNKEL (reference sequence). The CDR3 protein is CASRRDRGSNEQFF. CDR3 DNA sequence: TGTGCCAGCCGCCGGGACAGGGGGAGCAATGAGCAGTTCTTC.

The rearrangement links TRBV18 to TRBJ2-2; TRBD1 matches at 8 bases. Germline V CDR1 and CDR2: KGHSH, LQKENI. The ends lost 3 bases at V and 7 bases at J; junction bases unmatched: 10. The CDR3 is made up of 16 amino acids. The CDR3 sequence is CASSPPGQAFGGELFF. The DNA for the CDR3 is TGTGCCAGCTCACCTCCGGGACAGGCTTTCGGCGGGGAGCTGTTTTTT.

This clone occurred once. This sequence joins TRBV19 and TRBJ1-5; weak D call: TRBD1 (6 bases). The CDR3 extends over 15 amino acids. Germline V lookup: CDR1 LNHDA, CDR2 SQIVND (reference sequence). The ends were cut back, 5 bases at V and 3 bases at J, with 14 bases in the middle. DNA of the CDR3: TGTGCCAGTAGTTATAGGGCAGGGGCCAATCAGCCCCAGCATTTT. Translated: CASSYRAGANQPQHF.

The chain combines TRBV5-1 with TRBJ2-5, with D tentatively TRBD2 (6 bases). Germline V lookup: CDR1 SGHRS, CDR2 YFSETQ. V was pared by 1 base and J by 5 bases, with 15 bases between. CDR3 length: 15 residues. The CDR3 loop is CASSLTSSAVETQYF. For the CDR3, the DNA is TGCGCCAGCAGCTTGACTAGCTCGGCAGTGGAGACCCAGTACTTC.

The genes are TRBV30 and TRBJ1-2, with D unclear. This CDR3 has 12 residues. V lost 0 bases and J 1 base, leaving 3 bases between the germline ends. Germline CDR1 GTSNPN, CDR2 SVGIG (reference sequence). The CDR3 nucleotides are TGTGCCTGGAGTGTTTATAACTATGGCTACACCTTC. This codes for CAWSVYNYGYTF.

Written as DNA, the CDR3 is TGTGCCAGCAGACGTACTCCAGAGGGGGGCTACACCTTC. The encoded protein is CASRRTPEGGYTF. The chain links TRBV12-3 or TRBV12-4 to TRBJ1-2; TRBD1 might be the D (5 bases). V lost 6 bases to trimming and J lost 8 bases, with 16 bases between them. This CDR3 is built from 13 residues.